The 21 T cell receptor beta chains given below trace back to one sample, sequenced in a study of T-cell memory formation after mild COVID-19. TCRdb called the 5' RACE reads again in MiXCR, with one record for every CDR3 protein. The table records under 600,000 distinct CDR3 sequences, about 20% of them present only once. Sequenced sample: PBMCs or a T cell subset sorted from them (not recorded which). Receptors were obtained from an adult woman who had mild COVID-19 (a few samples of this study predate the infection). Cell type and time point are not known.

V usage is TRBV9 and J usage is TRBJ2-1; 8 bases map to TRBD2. This CDR3 has 17 residues. Germline loops: CDR1 SGDLS, CDR2 YYNGEE. V was pared by 0 bases and J by 0 bases, with 5 bases of the junction left unmatched. The CDR3 nucleotides are TGTGCCAGCAGCGTAGGGCTAGCGGGTAGCTCCTACAATGAGCAGTTCTTC. Its translation is CASSVGLAGSSYNEQFF.

This clonotype has more than one count but fewer than ten. The V call is TRBV7-6, the J call TRBJ2-5; no firm D call. This CDR3 spans 15 amino acids. In germline, CDR1 is SGHVS, CDR2 FNYEAQ. Trimming took off 2 bases at V and 0 bases at J, with 10 bases between the two ends. Here the CDR3 reads CASSLIVGYQETQYF. In DNA, the CDR3 is TGTGCCAGCAGCTTAATTGTCGGTTACCAAGAGACCCAGTACTTC.

The rearrangement joins TRBV25-1 to TRBJ2-5; no clear D gene. CDR1 is MGHDK and CDR2 is SYGVNS in the germline V gene. V gave up 2 bases and J gave up 4 bases, with 11 bases separating them. The CDR3 spans 14 residues. This CDR3 reads CASSEHGSRETQYF. The CDR3 DNA reads as TGTGCCAGCAGTGAACACGGTAGTCGAGAGACCCAGTACTTC.

V gene TRBV4-2 combines with J gene TRBJ2-7; D may be TRBD1 (5 bases). Looked up from germline, CDR1 is LGHNA and CDR2 is YNFKEQ. V lost 0 bases, J lost 7 bases, and 22 bases lay in between. The CDR3 loop spans 17 amino acids. CDR3 DNA: TGTGCCAGCAGCCAAGACGCCCCCGGGCAGGGTCACAGGGAGCAGTACTTC. Its translation: CASSQDAPGQGHREQYF.

This CDR3 reads CASSPDRDPYNEQFF. As DNA, the CDR3 is TGTGCCAGCAGCCCCGACAGGGATCCCTACAATGAGCAGTTCTTC. The chain joins TRBV6-5 to TRBJ2-1, with 7 bases matching TRBD1. This CDR3 has 15 residues. With 6 bases clipped from V and 2 bases from J, the junction kept 7 bases outside the gene matches. Germline CDR1 is MNHEY and CDR2 is SVGAGI.

The gene calls are TRBV25-1 and TRBJ1-1, with D maybe TRBD1 (5 bases). Between the trimmed V and J ends, which lost 2 bases and 4 bases, there was a span of 14 bases. In germline, CDR1 is MGHDK, CDR2 SYGVNS. This CDR3 comprises 15 residues. CDR3 residues: CASSELEGRTTEAFF. CDR3 sequence (DNA): TGTGCCAGCAGTGAACTGGAGGGACGGACCACTGAAGCTTTCTTT. Supplemented by reference TRBV25-1 and TRBJ1-1, the full variable domain reads EADIYQTPRYLVIGTGKKITLECSQTMGHDKMYWYQQDPGMELHLIHYSYGVNSTEKGDLSSESTVSRIRTEHFPLTLESARPSHTSQYLCASSELEGRTTEAFFGQGTRLTVV.

V is TRBV5-6 and J is TRBJ2-1, with 10 bases identical to TRBD2. Germline CDR1 reads SGHDT; CDR2 reads YYEEEE. The CDR3 contains 14 residues. V was pared by 1 base and J by 13 bases, with 8 bases of the junction left unmatched. The CDR3 DNA follows: TGTGCCAGCAGCTTGAGGCAGCGGGGGGGCCGACAGTTCTTC. It specifies CASSLRQRGGRQFF.

The chain uses TRBV5-5 and TRBJ2-5; TRBD1 aligns across 9 bases. Looked up from germline, CDR1 is SGHKS and CDR2 is YYEKEE (reference sequence). The CDR3 runs to 14 residues. The J segment lost 4 bases and the V segment lost 1 base, leaving 2 bases of the junction unmatched. Here the CDR3 reads CASSLLGQGETQYF. CDR3 DNA sequence: TGTGCCAGCAGCTTGTTGGGACAGGGAGAGACCCAGTACTTC.

This clonotype was observed a few times. The chain combines TRBV5-8 with TRBJ1-5, with a weak D call TRBD1 (5 bases). Between the trimmed V and J ends, which lost 4 bases and 1 base, there was a span of 15 bases. CDR1 and CDR2 (germline): SGHTS, YDEGEE. The CDR3 has 16 residues. This CDR3 is CASSPRWGLSNQPQHF. CDR3 in DNA: TGTGCCAGCAGCCCACGGTGGGGGTTAAGCAATCAGCCCCAGCATTTT.

The rearrangement joins TRBV7-2 to TRBJ2-2; no definite D call. Germline CDR1 reads SGHTA; CDR2 reads FQGNSA. The V end lost 5 bases, the J end lost 4 bases, and 20 bases lay between the germline ends. The CDR3 loop spans 17 amino acids. The DNA of the CDR3 is TGTGCCAGCAGCGTACCGGGTGTGGGGTGGGGCACCGGGGAGCTGTTTTTT. The encoded protein is CASSVPGVGWGTGELFF. The full variable domain, completed using reference TRBV7-2 and TRBJ2-2, is GAGVSQSPSNKVTEKGKDVELRCDPISGHTALYWYRQSLGQGLEFLIYFQGNSAPDKSGLPSDRFSAERTGGSVSTLTIQRTQQEDSAVYLCASSVPGVGWGTGELFFGEGSRLTVL.

This clonotype was seen ten or more times. The V call is TRBV6-2 or TRBV6-3, the J call TRBJ2-2, with D uncertain. The CDR3 totals 22 residues. Germline V gene sequence: CDR1 MNHEY, CDR2 SVGEGT. Between the trimmed V and J ends, which lost 2 bases and 2 bases, there was a span of 30 bases. CDR3 amino acids: CASSYLLEFWVAVPTNTGELFF. As DNA, the CDR3 is TGTGCCAGCAGTTACCTGCTGGAATTTTGGGTTGCAGTTCCCACAAACACCGGGGAGCTGTTTTTT.

This clonotype was picked up a small number of times. CDR3 residues: CSASLGHNYGYTF. The CDR3 DNA reads TGCAGTGCTAGCTTGGGGCACAACTATGGCTACACCTTC. The chain uses TRBV20-1 and TRBJ1-2, with D perhaps TRBD1 (5 bases). CDR3 size: 13 residues. Trimming took off 3 bases at V and 2 bases at J, with 10 bases between the two ends. Per germline, CDR1 DFQATT and CDR2 SNEGSKA (reference sequence).

The CDR3 reads CASSQRQGWYEQYF. CDR3 DNA sequence: TGCGCCAGCAGCCAACGGCAGGGGTGGTACGAGCAGTACTTC. The gene calls are TRBV4-1 and TRBJ2-7; D may be TRBD1 (6 bases). This CDR3 has 14 residues. Trimming pared 2 bases from V and 4 bases from J, leaving 12 bases between. Germline values: CDR1 MGHRA, CDR2 YSYEKL.

CDR3 protein: CASSLGVAGAGTDTQYF. The CDR3 region has the DNA TGTGCCAGCAGCTTAGGAGTAGCGGGAGCGGGCACAGATACGCAGTATTTT. The chain combines TRBV7-8 with TRBJ2-3, with 9 bases identical to TRBD2. The V segment lost 1 base and the J segment 1 base; nucleotides outside the gene matches: 6. CDR1 SGHVS and CDR2 FQNEAQ come from the germline V gene. This CDR3 is 17 amino acids long.

This clonotype was counted only a few times. The chain carries TRBV6-5 and TRBJ2-1; D is uncertain. The CDR3 is 13 residues long. The germline gives CDR1 MNHEY, CDR2 SVGAGI. V lost 3 bases, J lost 6 bases, and 9 bases lay in between. The CDR3 coding sequence is TGTGCCAGCAGTTATGGCGCGAGCAATGAGCAGTTCTTC. This sequence encodes CASSYGASNEQFF.

This clonotype was seen only a few times. This chain connects TRBV30 to TRBJ1-1; TRBD1 might be the D (5 bases). This CDR3 comprises 16 residues. The V end lost 3 bases, the J end lost 3 bases, and 20 bases lay between the germline ends. Germline lookup yields CDR1 GTSNPN and CDR2 SVGIG (reference sequence). CDR3 bases: TGTGCCTGGAGCCTACGGGGCAGTTCTCTATACACTGAAGCTTTCTTT. Protein sequence: CAWSLRGSSLYTEAFF. Full variable domain (remainder filled in from reference TRBV30 and TRBJ1-1): SQTIHQWPATLVQPVGSPLSLECTVEGTSNPNLYWYRQAAGRGLQLLFYSVGIGQISSEVPQNLSASRPQDRQFILSSKKLLLSDSGFYLCAWSLRGSSLYTEAFFGQGTRLTVV.

This sequence joins TRBV3-1 and TRBJ1-1, with D possibly TRBD1 on 5 matching bases. V was cut by 8 bases and J by 7 bases, with 8 bases left in between. The germline V gene encodes CDR1 LGHDT and CDR2 YNNKEL (reference sequence). This CDR3 contains 10 residues. In DNA form, the CDR3 reads TGTGCCAGCGGGGACGGTGAAGCTTTCTTT. This encodes CASGDGEAFF.

The chain is built from TRBV18 and TRBJ1-5; no definite D call. The V end was cut by 0 bases, the J end by 2 bases, with 11 bases between. The CDR3 consists of 16 residues. CDR1 and CDR2 from the germline V gene are KGHSH and LQKENI. The CDR3 DNA reads as TGTGCCAGCTCACCACCCAGGCGCCGAGGCAATCAGCCCCAGCATTTT. Translation: CASSPPRRRGNQPQHF.

This chain links TRBV20-1 with TRBJ1-2; D gene ambiguous. The CDR3 loop spans 13 amino acids. The germline V and J ends were trimmed by 6 bases and 6 bases, with 17 bases remaining between them. Germline V gives CDR1 DFQATT, CDR2 SNEGSKA (reference sequence). This CDR3 reads CSAKRATRHGYTF. The CDR3 bases are TGCAGTGCCAAGCGGGCCACCCGCCATGGCTACACCTTC.

V usage is TRBV24-1 and J usage is TRBJ2-3, with D possibly being TRBD1 (5 bases). V lost 6 bases and J 0 bases, leaving 9 bases between the germline ends. The CDR3 is made up of 14 amino acids. CDR1 is KGHDR and CDR2 is SFDVKD in the germline V gene. The CDR3 loop is CATSRTTSTDTQYF. The DNA for the CDR3 is TGTGCCACCAGTAGGACAACAAGCACAGATACGCAGTATTTT.

CDR3 loop: CASSSPDRDLYGYTF. DNA for the CDR3: TGTGCCAGCAGTTCGCCGGACAGGGACCTCTATGGCTACACCTTC. V is TRBV6-2 or TRBV6-3 and J is TRBJ1-2; TRBD1 matches at 8 bases. This CDR3 is 15 amino acids long. Losses at the gene ends were 4 bases for V and 4 bases for J; bases not matched to a gene: 8. Per the germline V gene, CDR1 is MNHEY and CDR2 is SVGEGT.